The 24 T cell receptor beta chains below were found in one sample sequenced in a study of blood T cell repertoires in COVID-19. Using immunoSEQ multiplex PCR, the repertoire was profiled, and TCRdb retains in-frame clones only, with some absent. The repertoire includes roughly 100,000 clones, about 89% of them detected once, and roughly 11% sits in the top ten. The sample was peripheral blood. These receptors were obtained from a young woman with acute or convalescent COVID-19.

The chain combines TRBV27 with TRBJ1-5, with D perhaps matching TRBD1 (6 bases). The CDR3 totals 14 residues. The V gene lost 7 bases and the J gene lost 7 bases, with 17 bases spanning the gap. Per germline, CDR1 MNHEY and CDR2 SMNVEV (reference sequence). The CDR3 nucleotides read TGTGCCAGCACCCGAGGGGGGGGTGGGCAGCCCCAGCATTTT. Protein sequence: CASTRGGGGQPQHF.

The chain carries TRBV25-1 and TRBJ2-7; 13 bases align to TRBD2. The CDR3 is 15 amino acids. The germline gives CDR1 MGHDK, CDR2 SYGVNS. With 3 bases clipped from V and 7 bases from J, the junction kept 6 bases outside the gene matches. For the CDR3, the DNA is TGTGCCAGCAGTGATCAACTAGCGGGGGGGCTTGAGCAGTACTTC. Amino acid sequence: CASSDQLAGGLEQYF.

The chain couples TRBV5-6 to TRBJ1-2, with D possibly being TRBD1 (5 bases). Per the germline V gene, CDR1 is SGHDT and CDR2 is YYEEEE. CDR3 length equals 12 residues. The ends were cut back, 7 bases at V and 2 bases at J, with 9 bases in the middle. CDR3 sequence: CASQGGNYGYTF. The CDR3 DNA follows: TGTGCCAGCCAGGGAGGGAACTATGGCTACACCTTC. Full variable domain (rest looked up from reference TRBV5-6 and TRBJ1-2): DAGVTQSPTHLIKTRGQQVTLRCSPKSGHDTVSWYQQALGQGPQFIFQYYEEEERQRGNFPDRFSGHQFPNYSSELNVNALLLGDSALYLCASQGGNYGYTFGSGTRLTVV.

The chain recombines TRBV5-6 with TRBJ2-7; 15 bases are shared with TRBD2. Germline V gene sequence: CDR1 SGHDT, CDR2 YYEEEE. There are 17 residues in the CDR3. V shed 7 bases, J shed 0 bases, and the junction held 8 bases outside the gene matches. The CDR3 reads CASSRTSGGASSYEQYF. CDR3 sequence (DNA): TGTGCCAGCTCCCGGACTAGCGGGGGGGCCAGCTCCTACGAGCAGTACTTC.

The CDR3 DNA reads as TGTGCCAGCAGCTCCTGGGGGACTAAGAACACCGGGGAGCTGTTTTTT. Encoded protein: CASSSWGTKNTGELFF. This chain uses TRBV5-5 with TRBJ2-2; the match to TRBD2 covers 7 bases. The CDR3 totals 16 residues. The V gene's germline CDR1 is SGHKS and CDR2 YYEKEE (reference sequence). The V gene end was trimmed by 3 bases and the J gene end by 1 base; junction bases not matched to a gene: 6.

V is TRBV18 and J is TRBJ1-3; D gene ambiguous. This CDR3 region has 14 residues. Between the trimmed V and J ends, which lost 0 bases and 8 bases, there was a span of 11 bases. In germline, CDR1 is KGHSH, CDR2 LQKENI. CDR3 residues: CASSPPSYPDTIYF. CDR3 nucleotide sequence: TGTGCCAGCTCACCACCTTCATACCCGGACACCATATATTTT.

The chain has TRBV5-1 and TRBJ1-4, with D possibly being TRBD1 (6 bases). V lost 5 bases and J 8 bases, leaving 22 bases between the germline ends. Germline CDR1 and CDR2: SGHRS and YFSETQ. The CDR3 totals 16 residues. The CDR3 DNA sequence: TGCGCCAGCAGTCCTACCCTCGGACAGAGGGAGGAAAAACTGTTTTTT. Translating it yields CASSPTLGQREEKLFF.

The CDR3 DNA follows: TGTGCCAGCAGTGAACTAGGGGCGGTCGGGGAGCTGTTTTTT. Amino acid sequence: CASSELGAVGELFF. This chain uses TRBV2 with TRBJ2-2, with a possible D match to TRBD1 (5 bases). Deletions cut 2 bases from V and 7 bases from J, with 11 bases between. The CDR3 length is 14 residues. CDR1 and CDR2 from the germline V gene are SNHLY and FYNNEI.

The rearrangement links TRBV30 to TRBJ1-2; D gene unclear. Trimming cost V 3 bases and J 3 bases, with 5 bases left between them. Per germline, CDR1 GTSNPN and CDR2 SVGIG (reference sequence). This CDR3 comprises 11 residues. CDR3 in amino acids: CAWRADYGYTF. The CDR3 DNA sequence: TGTGCCTGGAGGGCGGACTATGGCTACACCTTC. The whole variable domain, filled in from reference TRBV30 and TRBJ1-2, reads SQTIHQWPATLVQPVGSPLSLECTVEGTSNPNLYWYRQAAGRGLQLLFYSVGIGQISSEVPQNLSASRPQDRQFILSSKKLLLSDSGFYLCAWRADYGYTFGSGTRLTVV.

V usage is TRBV5-6 and J usage is TRBJ1-5; D possibly corresponds to TRBD1 (5 bases). The CDR3 runs 13 residues. The V end was cut by 4 bases, the J end by 8 bases, with 13 bases between. The V gene's germline CDR1 is SGHDT and CDR2 YYEEEE. CDR3 region: CASSPGSGEPQHF. The CDR3 nucleotides read TGTGCCAGCAGCCCGGGGTCGGGGGAGCCCCAGCATTTT.

The J gene is TRBJ1-5, the V gene TRBV28; D gene ambiguous. V was clipped by 3 bases and J by 9 bases, with 6 bases between them. Germline V gene lookup returns CDR1 MDHEN and CDR2 SYDVKM. The CDR3 spans 11 residues. CDR3 sequence (DNA): TGTGCCAGCAGTTTGAGGTGGCCCCAGCATTTT. Translated: CASSLRWPQHF.

V and J are TRBV11-2 and TRBJ2-7; TRBD1 aligns across 7 bases. Germline V gene sequence: CDR1 SGHAT, CDR2 FQNNGV. The CDR3 contains 13 residues. V lost 5 bases to trimming and J lost 11 bases; unmatched junction nucleotides: 12. The CDR3 loop reads CASSASTGAREYF. CDR3 DNA sequence: TGTGCCAGCAGCGCATCTACAGGGGCTCGTGAGTACTTC.

This chain joins TRBV5-1 and TRBJ2-5; 7 bases align to TRBD1. This CDR3 is built from 14 residues. Losses at the gene ends were 1 base for V and 3 bases for J; bases not matched to a gene: 3. From germline, CDR1 is SGHRS and CDR2 YFSETQ. CDR3 DNA: TGCGCCAGCAGCTTGTCAGGGGGAGAAGAGACCCAGTACTTC. Its protein is CASSLSGGEETQYF.

This chain links TRBV28 with TRBJ1-2; 7 positions match TRBD1. Germline V gives CDR1 MDHEN, CDR2 SYDVKM. The V gene end was trimmed by 5 bases and the J gene end by 6 bases; junction bases not matched to a gene: 12. This CDR3 spans 15 amino acids. The chain's CDR3 is CASSKALQGRDGYTF. Written as DNA, the CDR3 is TGTGCCAGCAGTAAAGCCCTACAGGGGCGGGATGGCTACACCTTC.

The V and J genes are TRBV5-1 and TRBJ2-6; D call uncertain. The CDR3 length is 15 residues. V shed 0 bases and J shed 4 bases, with 8 bases lying between them. CDR1 is SGHRS, CDR2 YFSETQ, per germline. The CDR3, as DNA: TGCGCCAGCAGCTTGGGACTCGGCGGGGCCAACGTCCTGACTTTC. Translated, it gives CASSLGLGGANVLTF.

This rearrangement joins TRBV6-5 to TRBJ2-7; D perhaps matches TRBD1 (6 bases). CDR1 and CDR2 (germline): MNHEY, SVGAGI. This CDR3 has 14 residues. V was cut by 7 bases and J by 3 bases, with 16 bases left in between. The DNA for the CDR3 is TGTGCCAGCACTACGGGACAAAGGGGCTACGAGCAGTACTTC. This gives the protein CASTTGQRGYEQYF.

This rearrangement joins TRBV5-8 to TRBJ2-2, with 7 nucleotides matching TRBD1. CDR1 is SGHTS, CDR2 YDEGEE, per germline. This CDR3 has 15 residues. V dropped 4 bases and J dropped 4; count of bases not matched to a gene: 7. In DNA, the CDR3 is TGTGCCAGCAGCCACAACAGGGGAGTCACCGGGGAGCTGTTTTTT. Translated: CASSHNRGVTGELFF.

In its sample, this clone was seen a few times. CDR3 in amino acids: CASSYPPGPLHF. In nucleotides, the CDR3 is TGTGCCAGCAGCTACCCCCCGGGACCCCTCCACTTT. The gene calls are TRBV7-2 and TRBJ1-6; D is undetermined. The germline gives CDR1 SGHTA, CDR2 FQGNSA. V lost 4 bases to trimming and J lost 12 bases, with 10 bases between them. This CDR3 is 12 amino acids long.

The J gene is TRBJ2-1, the V gene TRBV13; 10 positions match TRBD2. The V and J ends lost 0 bases and 7 bases, in that order; junction bases with no gene match: 3. The CDR3 runs to 15 residues. Looked up from germline, CDR1 is PRHDT and CDR2 is FYEKMQ (reference sequence). The CDR3 here is CASSLGLAGGNEQFF. For the CDR3, the DNA is TGTGCCAGCAGCTTAGGATTAGCGGGGGGTAATGAGCAGTTCTTC. Drawing the rest from reference TRBV13 and TRBJ2-1, the complete variable domain is AAGVIQSPRHLIKEKRETATLKCYPIPRHDTVYWYQQGPGQDPQFLISFYEKMQSDKGSIPDRFSAQQFSDYHSELNMSSLELGDSALYFCASSLGLAGGNEQFFGPGTRLTVL.

The chain combines TRBV27 with TRBJ1-5, with TRBD1 matching over 7 bases. CDR1 is MNHEY and CDR2 is SMNVEV in the germline V gene (reference sequence). V shed 0 bases and J 7 bases; nucleotides not matched to a gene: 9. The CDR3 contains 16 residues. CDR3 region: CASSLSRGQGEQPQHF. In DNA form, the CDR3 reads TGTGCCAGCAGTTTATCGAGGGGCCAGGGGGAACAGCCCCAGCATTTT.

Points on this clone: At the DNA level, this CDR3 is encoded by other sequences in the same sample as well. V is TRBV19 and J is TRBJ1-2; 8 nucleotides line up with TRBD1. This CDR3 has 13 amino acids. In germline, CDR1 is LNHDA, CDR2 SQIVND (reference sequence). J gave up 2 bases and V 7 bases, and 3 bases lay outside the gene matches. In DNA form, the CDR3 reads TGTGCCAGTACCAGGGACAGGAACTATGGCTACACCTTC. As protein: CASTRDRNYGYTF.

J is TRBJ2-1 and V is TRBV2; TRBD1 agrees at 9 bases. The CDR3 loop spans 16 amino acids. Germline V CDR1 and CDR2: SNHLY, FYNNEI. Unmatched junction bases numbered 7, after V lost 4 bases and J lost 3 bases. CDR3 protein: CASSGSGTGSYNEQFF. DNA for the CDR3: TGTGCCAGCAGTGGATCCGGGACAGGGAGCTACAATGAGCAGTTCTTC.

This clone showed up just a few times. The V gene is TRBV29-1, the J gene TRBJ2-3, with D tentatively TRBD2 (6 bases). This CDR3 comprises 12 residues. The germline V and J ends were trimmed by 3 bases and 4 bases, with 8 bases remaining between them. Germline V gives CDR1 SQVTM, CDR2 ANQGSEA. CDR3 nucleotides: TGCAGCGTTGACGGAGGGGCAGATACGCAGTATTTT. The encoded protein is CSVDGGADTQYF.

V gene TRBV4-1 combines with J gene TRBJ2-3; D possibly corresponds to TRBD2 (5 bases). The length of the CDR3 is 14 residues. V was clipped by 3 bases and J by 4 bases, with 11 bases between them. Germline V CDR1 and CDR2: MGHRA, YSYEKL. This CDR3 reads CASSQAEEADTQYF. The CDR3 nucleotides read TGCGCCAGCAGCCAGGCGGAGGAGGCAGATACGCAGTATTTT.